A selection of T cell receptor beta chains follows, all from one sample in a study of T-cell memory formation after mild COVID-19. TCRdb called the 5' RACE reads again in MiXCR, with one record for every CDR3 protein. This table holds hundreds of thousands of distinct CDR3 sequences, approximately 24% found once. The specimen was PBMCs or a T cell subset sorted from them (not recorded which). Receptors originate from an adult woman who had mild COVID-19 (a few samples of this study predate the infection). Cell type and time point are not known. Each CDR3 is given with its conserved first and last residue. Each record gives: clone size, D gene, V gene, J gene, CDR3 DNA, CDR3 protein. D genes are given only for firm matches. Clone size, where shown, is once, few, many, or a class for clones that have expanded.

clone size: -; D gene: -; V gene: TRBV7-8; J gene: TRBJ2-1; CDR3 DNA: TGTGCCAGCCCTATGTCGTTTGATACTGTCTACAATGAGCAGTTCTTC; CDR3 protein: CASPMSFDTVYNEQFF
clone size: few; D gene: TRBD2; V gene: TRBV27; J gene: TRBJ2-1; CDR3 DNA: TGTGCCAGCAGTCCACGCCTAGCGGGAAACAATGAGCAGTTCTTC; CDR3 protein: CASSPRLAGNNEQFF
clone size: -; D gene: -; V gene: TRBV7-2; J gene: TRBJ1-1; CDR3 DNA: TGTGCCAGCAGCTTTGGCAGTCGCACTGAAGCTTTCTTT; CDR3 protein: CASSFGSRTEAFF
clone size: -; D gene: -; V gene: TRBV5-1; J gene: TRBJ1-5; CDR3 DNA: TGCGCCAGCAGCTTGGGGGGGGGTCTCAATCAGCCCCAGCATTTT; CDR3 protein: CASSLGGGLNQPQHF
clone size: few; D gene: -; V gene: TRBV29-1; J gene: TRBJ2-7; CDR3 DNA: TGCAGCGTTGAAGCACTGGGGGCGGACGGAGCCTACGAGCAGTACTTC; CDR3 protein: CSVEALGADGAYEQYF
clone size: few; D gene: -; V gene: TRBV18; J gene: TRBJ1-1; CDR3 DNA: TGTGCCAGCTCACCCAGACCCATGAACACTGAAGCTTTCTTT; CDR3 protein: CASSPRPMNTEAFF
clone size: -; D gene: -; V gene: TRBV12-3/TRBV12-4; J gene: TRBJ2-1; CDR3 DNA: TGTGCCAGCAGTTTATTGGGGGGAACCTACAATGAGCAGTTCTTC; CDR3 protein: CASSLLGGTYNEQFF
clone size: -; D gene: TRBD2; V gene: TRBV24-1; J gene: TRBJ2-1; CDR3 DNA: TGTGCCACCAGTGATAGTGAAGCGGGAATCGCCTACAATGAGCAGTTCTTC; CDR3 protein: CATSDSEAGIAYNEQFF
clone size: -; D gene: -; V gene: TRBV7-9; J gene: TRBJ2-1; CDR3 DNA: TGTGCCAGCAGCTTGTTACTAGGAAATGAGCAGTTCTTC; CDR3 protein: CASSLLLGNEQFF
clone size: -; D gene: -; V gene: TRBV24-1; J gene: TRBJ2-7; CDR3 DNA: TGTGCCACCAGTGACTCTTTTGGACCTGCCGACGAGCAGTACTTC; CDR3 protein: CATSDSFGPADEQYF
clone size: -; D gene: -; V gene: TRBV5-1; J gene: TRBJ2-7; CDR3 DNA: TGCGCCAGCAGCTTGGACAGTCCGAGCCCCTACGAGAAGTACTTC; CDR3 protein: CASSLDSPSPYEKYF
clone size: few; D gene: TRBD1; V gene: TRBV12-3/TRBV12-4; J gene: TRBJ2-7; CDR3 DNA: TGTGCCAGCAGTCCGAATCCCGGGGGACAGGGGGGCTACGAGCAGTACTTC; CDR3 protein: CASSPNPGGQGGYEQYF
clone size: few; D gene: -; V gene: TRBV4-1; J gene: TRBJ2-3; CDR3 DNA: TGCGCCAGCAGCCAAGTCGGCACTCCCGTTACAGATACGCAGTATTTT; CDR3 protein: CASSQVGTPVTDTQYF
clone size: few; D gene: TRBD1; V gene: TRBV7-6; J gene: TRBJ2-3; CDR3 DNA: TGTGCCAGCAGCCAGTGGGACAGGGGAGCAGATACGCAGTATTTT; CDR3 protein: CASSQWDRGADTQYF
clone size: -; D gene: -; V gene: TRBV24-1; J gene: TRBJ2-5; CDR3 DNA: TGTGCCACCAGTGATTTGCGCGGTACCTTGTCGATGGAGACCCAGTACTTC; CDR3 protein: CATSDLRGTLSMETQYF
clone size: -; D gene: -; V gene: TRBV20-1; J gene: TRBJ1-2; CDR3 DNA: TGCACCTCGGACAATTTGAGCGATGGCTACACCTTC; CDR3 protein: CTSDNLSDGYTF
clone size: -; D gene: -; V gene: TRBV6-1; J gene: TRBJ2-7; CDR3 DNA: TGTGCCAGCAGTGATGGAAGGGCAGACCCCTACGAGCAGTACTTC; CDR3 protein: CASSDGRADPYEQYF
clone size: -; D gene: TRBD1; V gene: TRBV12-3/TRBV12-4; J gene: TRBJ1-4; CDR3 DNA: TGTGCCAGCAGTCTACAGGGGGCGATACGTGAAGAACTGTTTTTT; CDR3 protein: CASSLQGAIREELFF
clone size: -; D gene: TRBD2; V gene: TRBV7-3; J gene: TRBJ2-1; CDR3 DNA: TGTGCCAGCAGCTTTGGGACTAGCGGGCCCTACAATGAGCAGTTCTTC; CDR3 protein: CASSFGTSGPYNEQFF
clone size: few; D gene: -; V gene: TRBV24-1; J gene: TRBJ2-1; CDR3 DNA: TGTGCCACCAGTCAGCAGGGTCGTGAGCAGTTCTTC; CDR3 protein: CATSQQGREQFF
clone size: -; D gene: -; V gene: TRBV20-1; J gene: TRBJ2-6; CDR3 DNA: TGCAGTGCTAGAGATGCAGTCTCTGGGGCCAACGTCCTGACTTTC; CDR3 protein: CSARDAVSGANVLTF
clone size: -; D gene: TRBD2; V gene: TRBV4-3; J gene: TRBJ2-5; CDR3 DNA: TGCGCCAGCAGCCAAGAGGTAGCGGGAGCCGGAGAGACCCAGTACTTC; CDR3 protein: CASSQEVAGAGETQYF
clone size: -; D gene: TRBD1; V gene: TRBV27; J gene: TRBJ2-7; CDR3 DNA: TGTGCCAGCAGCCGACAGGGGCTAATCGGGGCCTACGAGCAGTACTTC; CDR3 protein: CASSRQGLIGAYEQYF
clone size: -; D gene: TRBD2; V gene: TRBV7-9; J gene: TRBJ2-6; CDR3 DNA: TGTGCCAGCAGCCCAGCGGGAGGGATGTCTGGGGCCAACGTCCTGACTTTC; CDR3 protein: CASSPAGGMSGANVLTF
clone size: many; D gene: TRBD2; V gene: TRBV6-1; J gene: TRBJ2-3; CDR3 DNA: TGTGCCAGCAGTGAATTAGCGGGAGGGCCAGATACGCAGTATTTT; CDR3 protein: CASSELAGGPDTQYF
clone size: many; D gene: -; V gene: TRBV7-3; J gene: TRBJ2-1; CDR3 DNA: TGTGCCAGCAGCATAAACGGGGGATTTAGCTATGAGCAGTTCTTC; CDR3 protein: CASSINGGFSYEQFF
clone size: few; D gene: -; V gene: TRBV7-9; J gene: TRBJ2-7; CDR3 DNA: TGTGCCAGCAGCTTAGCGCTCGGGTTTAGCATCTTTTCCTACGAGCAGTACTTC; CDR3 protein: CASSLALGFSIFSYEQYF
clone size: -; D gene: -; V gene: TRBV5-1; J gene: TRBJ2-7; CDR3 DNA: TGCGCCAGCAGCGACCCGGGACAAGAAGCCTACGAGCAGTACTTC; CDR3 protein: CASSDPGQEAYEQYF
clone size: -; D gene: -; V gene: TRBV12-3/TRBV12-4; J gene: TRBJ2-1; CDR3 DNA: TGTGCCAGCTACTCGGGGGAGCTTGACAATGAGCAGTTCTTC; CDR3 protein: CASYSGELDNEQFF
clone size: few; D gene: -; V gene: TRBV4-2; J gene: TRBJ1-6; CDR3 DNA: TGTGCCAGCATGGCACAGAAGAATTCACCCCTCCACTTT; CDR3 protein: CASMAQKNSPLHF
clone size: -; D gene: -; V gene: TRBV5-1; J gene: TRBJ2-3; CDR3 DNA: TGCGCCAGCAGCTTGAGGAGTACTAGCAGCACAGATACGCAGTATTTT; CDR3 protein: CASSLRSTSSTDTQYF
clone size: -; D gene: -; V gene: TRBV4-1; J gene: TRBJ1-4; CDR3 DNA: TGCGCCAGCAGCCATCCCAGTCGCGATGAAAAACTGTTTTTT; CDR3 protein: CASSHPSRDEKLFF
clone size: few; D gene: -; V gene: TRBV15; J gene: TRBJ1-2; CDR3 DNA: TGTGCCACCAGCAGAGACCTCGCCGGTGGCTACACCTTC; CDR3 protein: CATSRDLAGGYTF
clone size: few; D gene: TRBD1; V gene: TRBV25-1; J gene: TRBJ2-1; CDR3 DNA: TGTGCCAGCAGTGAGTGGGGACAGGGGGCAAATGAGCAGTTCTTC; CDR3 protein: CASSEWGQGANEQFF
clone size: -; D gene: -; V gene: TRBV15; J gene: TRBJ2-1; CDR3 DNA: TGTGCCACCAGCAGAAAGTCTTACAATGAGCAGTTCTTC; CDR3 protein: CATSRKSYNEQFF
clone size: once; D gene: TRBD2; V gene: TRBV12-3/TRBV12-4; J gene: TRBJ2-2; CDR3 DNA: TGTGCCAGCAGTTTCCAGCGGGGGAACACCGGGGAGATGTTTTTT; CDR3 protein: CASSFQRGNTGEMFF
clone size: -; D gene: TRBD1; V gene: TRBV19; J gene: TRBJ1-5; CDR3 DNA: TGTGCCAGTAGTACCGGGACAGGTGGTTTTTGGGCCCAGCATTTT; CDR3 protein: CASSTGTGGFWAQHF
clone size: -; D gene: TRBD2; V gene: TRBV20-1; J gene: TRBJ2-3; CDR3 DNA: TGCAGTGCTCAGCGGGGGGGGGATACAGATACGCAGTATTTT; CDR3 protein: CSAQRGGDTDTQYF
clone size: few; D gene: TRBD2; V gene: TRBV6-1; J gene: TRBJ2-1; CDR3 DNA: TGTGCCAGCAGTGAAGCTAGCGGGGGTTACAATGAGCAGTTCTTC; CDR3 protein: CASSEASGGYNEQFF
clone size: few; D gene: -; V gene: TRBV6-2/TRBV6-3; J gene: TRBJ2-1; CDR3 DNA: TGTGCCAGCAGTGAGACCCGCTACAATGAGCAGTTCTTC; CDR3 protein: CASSETRYNEQFF
clone size: -; D gene: -; V gene: TRBV5-1; J gene: TRBJ1-1; CDR3 DNA: TGCGCCAGCAGGGAGCAACCGAACACTGAAGCTTTCTTT; CDR3 protein: CASREQPNTEAFF
clone size: -; D gene: TRBD2; V gene: TRBV7-6; J gene: TRBJ2-3; CDR3 DNA: TGTGCCAGCAGCTTCGGCCCGTTTAGCGGGGGTAGCACAGATACGCAGTATTTT; CDR3 protein: CASSFGPFSGGSTDTQYF
clone size: -; D gene: -; V gene: TRBV5-1; J gene: TRBJ2-1; CDR3 DNA: TGCGCCAGCAGCCTGCGGACCGCGTACAATGAGCAGTTCTTC; CDR3 protein: CASSLRTAYNEQFF
clone size: few; D gene: TRBD1; V gene: TRBV6-5; J gene: TRBJ2-3; CDR3 DNA: TGTGCCAGCAGTCCCCCGGCAGGGGGCATGGATACGCAGTATTTT; CDR3 protein: CASSPPAGGMDTQYF
clone size: -; D gene: TRBD1; V gene: TRBV7-2; J gene: TRBJ1-2; CDR3 DNA: TGTGCCAGCAGCTTAGGACAGGGGCTTGGCTATGGCTACACCTTC; CDR3 protein: CASSLGQGLGYGYTF
clone size: -; D gene: -; V gene: TRBV7-2; J gene: TRBJ2-1; CDR3 DNA: TGTGCCAGCAGCTTAGGGCCTTCTACCTACAATGAGCAGTTCTTC; CDR3 protein: CASSLGPSTYNEQFF
clone size: -; D gene: -; V gene: TRBV28; J gene: TRBJ2-7; CDR3 DNA: TGTGCCAGCCAGGAGGGAGACGAGCAGTACTTC; CDR3 protein: CASQEGDEQYF